Included here is one T cell receptor (beta chain) sequence, with context. Its antigen is unknown. This specimen belongs to a study of beta chain features in type 1 diabetes. Notes on the study in general: Among type 1 diabetes patients, VDJ junctions had fewer insertions and more deletions.

Donors underwent one heparinised blood draw, around 120 mL on average. Trimming pared 3 bases from V and 2 bases from J, leaving 0 bases between. The CDR3 totals 12 residues. Germline CDR1 is SGHDT and CDR2 is YYEEEE. Of the isolated RNA, all was reverse transcribed, and so the sequenced material was expressed TCRB transcripts. This table comes from immunoSEQ multiplex PCR, and its TCRdb copy is limited to in-frame clones, with some not included. Of about 240,000 clones in the sample, around a quarter were seen once. V is TRBV5-6 and J is TRBJ2-6; D is ambiguous. The sample comprised central memory CD4+ T cells from blood. The sequence derives from a man aged 25 to 40 in good health. CDR3 nucleotides: TGTGCCAGCAGCTCTGGGGCCAACGTCCTGACTTTC. This codes for CASSSGANVLTF. Filled out from reference TRBV5-6 and TRBJ2-6, the complete variable domain reads DAGVTQSPTHLIKTRGQQVTLRCSPKSGHDTVSWYQQALGQGPQFIFQYYEEEERQRGNFPDRFSGHQFPNYSSELNVNALLLGDSALYLCASSSGANVLTFGAGSRLTVL.